These 7 T cell receptor beta chains were sequenced from one sample in a study of T cells in Graves' hyperthyroidism and ophthalmopathy. It was RNA transcripts that yielded the amplified TCR beta CDR3 regions. The primer set for the first-round RT-PCR of the TCR CDR3 was HTBI. From the multiplex PCR reads, TCRdb called clonotypes with MiXCR, one entry per CDR3 protein. The data hold under 450,000 distinct CDR3 sequences, with about 13% observed a single time. Sequenced material: blood. These receptors were taken from a man younger than 45 with Graves' hyperthyroidism that later progressed to Graves' ophthalmopathy.

In this sample, this clonotype turned up many times. This chain links TRBV27 with TRBJ2-7; D remains unclear. V shed 6 bases and J shed 1 base, with 10 bases lying between them. The CDR3 spans 13 residues. CDR1 and CDR2 (germline): MNHEY, SMNVEV (reference sequence). CDR3 region: CASSLSGSYEQYF. The CDR3 DNA sequence: TGTGCCAGCAGCTTAAGTGGTTCCTACGAGCAGTACTTC.

This clonotype was seen repeatedly, ten times or more. The chain carries TRBV7-8 and TRBJ2-1; TRBD2 is a possible D gene (6 bases). The V end was cut by 3 bases, the J end by 1 base, with 7 bases between. This CDR3 comprises 14 residues. CDR1 SGHVS and CDR2 FQNEAQ come from the germline V gene. The CDR3 DNA sequence: TGTGCCAGCAGCTTTGGGACTTCCTACAATGAGCAGTTCTTC. Translating it yields CASSFGTSYNEQFF.

This clonotype has more than one count but fewer than ten. V gene TRBV20-1 combines with J gene TRBJ2-7; D is ambiguous. Germline-derived CDR1 and CDR2 are DFQATT and SNEGSKA (reference sequence). CDR3 length: 14 residues. Trimming left V 2 bases short and J 0 bases short, with 11 bases between. Here the CDR3 DNA reads TGCAGTGCTAGATTTTTAGACACCTCCTACGAGCAGTACTTC. This gives the protein CSARFLDTSYEQYF.

This clonotype has only a few counts. One end of the junction does not line up with germline, which may come from a read error. The J gene is TRBJ1-3, the V gene TRBV28; weak D call: TRBD1 (6 bases). CDR3 size: 14 residues. Germline V gene data show CDR1 as MDHEN and CDR2 as SYDVKM. The CDR3 coding sequence is TGTGCCAGCAGCACACAGGGATCTGGAAGCACCATATATTTT. Encoded protein: CASSTQGSGSTIYF.

The chain is built from TRBV19 and TRBJ2-2; D is uncertain. The CDR3 extends over 17 amino acids. The germline V gene has CDR1 LNHDA and CDR2 SQIVND (reference sequence). V was clipped by 0 bases and J by 1 base, with 12 bases between them. DNA of the CDR3: TGTGCCAGTAGTATAGATTTGGAGACACAGAACACCGGGGAGCTGTTTTTT. Protein product: CASSIDLETQNTGELFF.

This clonotype was counted only a few times. This chain connects TRBV5-1 to TRBJ2-7; TRBD1 matches 8 bases. Unmatched junction bases numbered 10, after V lost 4 bases and J lost 7 bases. This CDR3 is built from 14 residues. Per the germline V gene, CDR1 is SGHRS and CDR2 is YFSETQ. The CDR3 sequence is CASSIGQGPLEQYF. DNA for the CDR3: TGCGCCAGCAGCATCGGACAGGGACCCTTGGAGCAGTACTTC.

There are many counts of this clonotype. The chain carries TRBV28 and TRBJ1-4; 9 nucleotides match TRBD1. This CDR3 is built from 14 residues. The J segment lost 8 bases and the V segment lost 3 bases, leaving 4 bases of the junction unmatched. Per the germline V gene, CDR1 is MDHEN and CDR2 is SYDVKM. This CDR3 reads CASSLGTGREKLFF. CDR3 DNA sequence: TGTGCCAGCAGTTTGGGGACAGGGCGGGAAAAACTGTTTTTT.